This T cell receptor (beta chain) was captured by sequencing in a study of Ad26.COV2.S vaccination and SARS-CoV-2 variants. TCRdb keeps only in-frame clones here, not all; method: immunoSEQ multiplex PCR. The data contain about 400,000 clones, 83% of them seen just once; the ten biggest clones take up approximately 7%. Notes on the study in general: Researchers cautioned that TCR breadth and depth analyses may have underestimated total T cell responses. With respect to non-spike TCR breadth, vaccine and placebo recipients were similar.

CDR3 length: 15 amino acids. Trimming removed 5 bases from V and 5 bases from J; junction bases left unmatched: 6. From germline, CDR1 is SGHVS and CDR2 FQNEAQ. In regard to this clone: The antigen is not known.

As for treatment: some 20 received Ad26.COV2.S at low or high dose, single or two shots; 5 received placebo; per-sample allocation not given. Sample collection was performed on day 63 after the first vaccine or placebo injection. Sequenced material: peripheral blood, taken in a trial of Ad26.COV2.S vaccine versus placebo. The receptor comes from a person between 18 and 60 years old who received the Ad26.COV2.S COVID-19 vaccine or a placebo. This rearrangement joins TRBV7-8 to TRBJ1-4, with 9 bases lining up with TRBD1. CDR3 coding DNA: TGTGCCAGCAGCCACTCCGGGACAGGGAATGAAAAACTGTTTTTT. This encodes CASSHSGTGNEKLFF. The complete variable domain, with remaining parts taken from reference TRBV7-8 and TRBJ1-4, reads GAGVSQSPRYKVAKRGQDVALRCDPISGHVSLFWYQQALGQGPEFLTYFQNEAQLDKSGLPSDRFFAERPEGSVSTLKIQRTQQEDSAVYLCASSHSGTGNEKLFFGSGTQLSVL.